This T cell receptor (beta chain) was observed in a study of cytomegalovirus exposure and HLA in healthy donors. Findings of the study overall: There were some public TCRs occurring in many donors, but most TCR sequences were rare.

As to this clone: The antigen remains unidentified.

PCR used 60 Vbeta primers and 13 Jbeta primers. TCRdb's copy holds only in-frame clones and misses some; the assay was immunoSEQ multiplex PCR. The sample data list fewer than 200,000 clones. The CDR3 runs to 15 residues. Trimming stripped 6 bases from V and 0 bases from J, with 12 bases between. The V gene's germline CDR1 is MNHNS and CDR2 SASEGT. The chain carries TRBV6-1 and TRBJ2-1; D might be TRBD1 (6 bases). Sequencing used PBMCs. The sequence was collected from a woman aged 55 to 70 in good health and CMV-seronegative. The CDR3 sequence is CASSWDTSSYNEQFF. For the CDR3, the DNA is TGTGCCAGCAGCTGGGACACCAGCTCCTACAATGAGCAGTTCTTC.